The 30 T cell receptor beta chains in this list originate from one sample, sequenced in a study of cytomegalovirus exposure and HLA in healthy donors. Use of 60 Vbeta and 13 Jbeta primers characterized the PCR. Repertoires were generated with immunoSEQ multiplex PCR, while TCRdb's copy carries only in-frame clones and drops some. Of 170,000 or so clones listed, roughly three quarters were seen once; the top ten hold approximately 13%. Sequences were obtained from PBMCs. These receptors all come from a woman aged 45-60 years in good health and CMV-seropositive.

The V and J genes are TRBV5-4 and TRBJ2-7; D is ambiguous. Trimming took off 4 bases at V and 5 bases at J, with 16 bases between the two ends. The CDR3 totals 14 residues. Germline CDR1 is SGHNT and CDR2 is YYREEE (reference sequence). In nucleotides, the CDR3 is TGTGCCAGCAGCGTTTTTGGCCCCATGGACGAGCAGTACTTC. Residues: CASSVFGPMDEQYF.

This clone was seen more than once but under ten times. The gene calls are TRBV6-1 and TRBJ2-5; 10 positions agree with TRBD2. Near its end, the DNA agrees better with TRBJ2-7, so the J call may be wrong. The CDR3 is 16 residues long. Germline V CDR1 and CDR2: MNHNS, SASEGT. The CDR3 DNA sequence: TGTGCCAGCAGTGAACCAGCGGGGGGGCAAGCAAGCGAGCAGTACTTC. This codes for CASSEPAGGQASEQYF.

The chain is built from TRBV30 and TRBJ1-4; TRBD1 aligns across 11 bases. Germline trimming cut 3 bases from V and 8 bases from J; bases unmatched to any gene: 5. The germline gives CDR1 GTSNPN, CDR2 SVGIG (reference sequence). The CDR3 has 14 amino acids. The CDR3 coding sequence is TGTGCCTGGAGCCCGGGACAGGGGGGAGAAAAACTGTTTTTT. This codes for CAWSPGQGGEKLFF.

The chain combines TRBV2 with TRBJ1-2; 7 nucleotides match TRBD1. Germline values: CDR1 SNHLY, CDR2 FYNNEI. CDR3 length: 13 residues. V lost 4 bases to trimming and J lost 4 bases; unmatched junction nucleotides: 3. This chain's CDR3 is CASSAQGSYGYTF. CDR3 DNA sequence: TGTGCCAGCAGTGCACAGGGGAGCTATGGCTACACCTTC.

The chain recombines TRBV27 with TRBJ1-1; a possible D gene is TRBD1 (6 bases). Trimming removed 2 bases from V and 1 base from J, with 14 bases in between. Germline V gene lookup returns CDR1 MNHEY and CDR2 SMNVEV (reference sequence). The CDR3 length is 16 residues. The CDR3 is CASSLLGWGRNTEAFF. CDR3 nucleotide sequence: TGTGCCAGCAGTTTACTCGGGTGGGGGCGGAACACTGAAGCTTTCTTT.

The chain has TRBV19 and TRBJ2-7; D is unresolved. Germline CDR1 and CDR2: LNHDA and SQIVND (reference sequence). This CDR3 is built from 13 residues. The V end lost 1 base, the J end lost 2 bases, and 6 bases lay between the germline ends. This CDR3 reads CASSIGPAYEQYF. In DNA form, the CDR3 reads TGTGCCAGTAGTATAGGGCCCGCCTACGAGCAGTACTTC.

This chain connects TRBV4-1 to TRBJ2-6; D call uncertain. This CDR3 spans 15 amino acids. Germline V gene sequence: CDR1 MGHRA, CDR2 YSYEKL. V was clipped by 4 bases and J by 0 bases, with 7 bases between them. The CDR3 coding sequence is TGCGCCAGCAGCCGACACGTCTCTGGGGCCAACGTCCTGACTTTC. Translation: CASSRHVSGANVLTF.

The V gene is TRBV7-9, the J gene TRBJ1-4; TRBD1 is a possible D gene (6 bases). V was shortened by 5 bases and J by 4 bases, with 14 bases between the two germline ends. The germline V gene has CDR1 SEHNR and CDR2 FQNEAQ (reference sequence). CDR3 length: 15 residues. This chain's CDR3 is CASSRRDTLNEKLFF. The CDR3 DNA follows: TGTGCCAGCAGCAGACGGGACACCCTTAATGAAAAACTGTTTTTT.

This sequence joins TRBV10-3 and TRBJ2-7; TRBD2 matches 10 bases. Per germline, CDR1 ENHRY and CDR2 SYGVKD. V dropped 8 bases and J dropped 1; count of bases not matched to a gene: 5. The CDR3 spans 14 residues. The DNA of the CDR3 is TGTGCCATCCGAAAGACTAGCGGGTCCTACGAGCAGTACTTC. Its translation is CAIRKTSGSYEQYF.

This clone was counted only a few times. The chain employs TRBV27 and TRBJ2-1; 12 nucleotides match TRBD2. Germline loops: CDR1 MNHEY, CDR2 SMNVEV (reference sequence). Losses at the gene ends were 6 bases for V and 10 bases for J; bases not matched to a gene: 7. The CDR3 runs to 14 residues. CDR3 sequence reads: CASRPSGGAREQFF. As DNA, the CDR3 is TGTGCCAGCAGGCCTAGCGGGGGGGCCAGGGAGCAGTTCTTC.

The chain employs TRBV6-6 and TRBJ2-1; 7 nucleotides line up with TRBD2. Germline CDR1 is MNHNY and CDR2 is SVGAGI (reference sequence). This CDR3 spans 14 amino acids. Trimming at V came to 4 bases and at J to 6 bases, leaving 6 bases not matched to a gene. This CDR3 is CASSSAGTSNEQFF. CDR3 in DNA: TGTGCCAGCAGTTCAGCGGGGACGTCCAATGAGCAGTTCTTC.

The table lists this clone with a few counts. The chain links TRBV19 to TRBJ1-2; 8 bases are shared with TRBD1. Germline lookup yields CDR1 LNHDA and CDR2 SQIVND (reference sequence). This CDR3 comprises 16 residues. After removal of 3 bases from V and 2 bases from J, the junction contained 8 bases not matched to a gene. The CDR3 loop reads CASSILWDRRNYGYTF. CDR3 bases: TGTGCCAGTAGTATCCTATGGGACAGGAGGAACTATGGCTACACCTTC.

As concerns this clone: One junction end disagrees with the germline gene, perhaps due to a read error. This rearrangement joins TRBV5-6 to TRBJ1-3; D perhaps matches TRBD1 (5 bases). The CDR3 extends over 14 amino acids. CDR1 is SGHDT, CDR2 YYEEEE, per germline. The CDR3 DNA reads TGTGGCAGCAGCTCGAAAGACAGAGGAAACACCACATATTTT. Protein product: CGSSSKDRGNTTYF.

The gene calls are TRBV10-3 and TRBJ1-1; 7 bases fit TRBD1. Germline V lookup: CDR1 ENHRY, CDR2 SYGVKD. The CDR3 length is 13 residues. Trimming cost V 6 bases and J 1 base; bases outside gene matches: 2. The CDR3 reads CAIRDRPNTEAFF. The CDR3 bases are TGTGCCATCAGGGACAGGCCGAACACTGAAGCTTTCTTT.

The J gene is TRBJ1-6, the V gene TRBV10-3; D is possibly TRBD1 (5 bases). Between the trimmed V and J ends, which lost 2 bases and 3 bases, there was a span of 5 bases. Germline CDR1 ENHRY, CDR2 SYGVKD. This CDR3 has 14 residues. The CDR3 sequence: CAISERGYNSPLHF. For the CDR3, the DNA is TGTGCCATCAGTGAGAGGGGCTATAATTCACCCCTCCACTTT.

This clone was seen once. The chain employs TRBV5-1 and TRBJ1-1, with a weak D call TRBD1 (6 bases). V lost 6 bases, J lost 0 bases, and 12 bases lay in between. The CDR3 loop spans 14 amino acids. Germline V gene data show CDR1 as SGHRS and CDR2 as YFSETQ. The CDR3, as DNA: TGCGCCAGCAATCCGGACAGAATGAACACTGAAGCTTTCTTT. It yields the protein CASNPDRMNTEAFF.

The gene calls are TRBV30 and TRBJ1-6, with 10 bases identical to TRBD1. The trim removed 1 base at V and 8 bases at J, leaving 5 bases unmatched. Germline CDR1 reads GTSNPN; CDR2 reads SVGIG (reference sequence). There are 15 residues in the CDR3. CDR3 amino acids: CAWSARTGGYSPLHF. The CDR3 coding sequence is TGTGCCTGGAGTGCCCGGACAGGGGGATATTCACCCCTCCACTTT.

This clone was seen a handful of times. The same CDR3 is also encoded by other DNA sequences in this sample. V usage is TRBV18 and J usage is TRBJ2-5; D possibly corresponds to TRBD2 (6 bases). The length of the CDR3 is 12 residues. Germline CDR1 reads KGHSH; CDR2 reads LQKENI. The V and J ends lost 3 bases and 5 bases respectively, with 7 bases between them. Here the CDR3 DNA reads TGTGCCAGCTCACCCGGAGGGGAGACCCAGTACTTC. It codes for CASSPGGETQYF.

The chain employs TRBV2 and TRBJ2-5; perhaps TRBD2 as D (6 bases). V dropped 4 bases and J dropped 4 bases, with 22 bases sitting between them. The V gene's germline CDR1 is SNHLY and CDR2 FYNNEI. The CDR3 is 17 residues long. CDR3 loop: CASSVGLTVAGAETQYF. In DNA, the CDR3 is TGTGCCAGCAGTGTGGGACTCACAGTGGCAGGAGCAGAGACCCAGTACTTC.

The rearrangement links TRBV13 to TRBJ1-1, with 7 bases lining up with TRBD1. Germline V gene lookup returns CDR1 PRHDT and CDR2 FYEKMQ (reference sequence). The CDR3 runs 16 residues. With V trimmed by 5 bases and J by 1 base, 10 bases remained unmatched. In DNA, the CDR3 is TGTGCCAGCAGCGTGCCGTTTGGGACAGCGAACACTGAAGCTTTCTTT. It encodes CASSVPFGTANTEAFF.

The rearrangement links TRBV29-1 to TRBJ2-5, with 9 bases aligning to TRBD1. Germline CDR1 is SQVTM and CDR2 is ANQGSEA. This CDR3 contains 16 residues. The V and J ends lost 2 bases and 5 bases, in that order; junction bases with no gene match: 12. The CDR3 nucleotides read TGCAGCGTTGAAATTTTCCGGGACAGGGAGGAGGAGACCCAGTACTTC. It encodes CSVEIFRDREEETQYF.

This chain joins TRBV4-1 and TRBJ1-5; D unclear. Trimming removed 0 bases at V and 7 bases at J, with 16 bases between. Germline CDR1 MGHRA, CDR2 YSYEKL. There are 16 residues in the CDR3. For the CDR3, the DNA is TGCGCCAGCAGCCAAGATCGGGTGAAAGGCCGGCAGCCCCAGCATTTT. This sequence encodes CASSQDRVKGRQPQHF.

The chain carries TRBV18 and TRBJ2-1; 9 nucleotides match TRBD2. With 3 bases clipped from V and 10 bases from J, the junction kept 10 bases outside the gene matches. Per the germline V gene, CDR1 is KGHSH and CDR2 is LQKENI. The CDR3 sequence is 15 residues long. CDR3 sequence: CASSPGGGGAREQFF. DNA for the CDR3: TGTGCCAGCTCACCCGGGGGCGGGGGGGCCCGGGAGCAGTTCTTC.

This sequence joins TRBV7-2 and TRBJ2-1; a weak D match, TRBD1 (6 bases). Trimming removed 5 bases at V and 9 bases at J, with 14 bases between. The CDR3 sequence is 13 residues long. CDR1 and CDR2 (germline): SGHTA, FQGNSA. CDR3 sequence: CASSPRTALEQFF. The CDR3 DNA sequence: TGTGCCAGCAGCCCAAGGACAGCCCTTGAGCAGTTCTTC. The entire variable domain, with the rest obtained from reference TRBV7-2 and TRBJ2-1, is as follows: GAGVSQSPSNKVTEKGKDVELRCDPISGHTALYWYRQSLGQGLEFLIYFQGNSAPDKSGLPSDRFSAERTGGSVSTLTIQRTQQEDSAVYLCASSPRTALEQFFGPGTRLTVL.

This clone was seen more than once but under ten times. This chain joins TRBV7-3 and TRBJ1-1; 7 positions agree with TRBD1. Germline CDR1 reads SGHTA; CDR2 reads FQGTGA. V was clipped by 5 bases and J by 4 bases; unmatched bases: 13. The CDR3 is 16 amino acids. CDR3 DNA sequence: TGTGCCAGCAGCCTGACAGGGTTTGAGTGGGGCACTGAAGCTTTCTTT. It is translated as CASSLTGFEWGTEAFF.

This clone was seen a handful of times. The V and J genes are TRBV21-1 and TRBJ1-3; TRBD1 reflects the table's D call only, with no check against the DNA. TRBV21-1 is a recognized pseudogene. The CDR3 has 15 amino acids. DNA of the CDR3: TGTGCCAGCAGCTCCATCTGGGACAGGGAAAACACCATATATTTT. Amino acids: CASSSIWDRENTIYF.

This clone was detected a few times. This chain links TRBV11-2 with TRBJ2-2; possible D gene TRBD2, 7 bases. The CDR3 is 16 residues long. Trimming removed 5 bases at V and 4 bases at J, with 17 bases between. Germline V gene lookup returns CDR1 SGHAT and CDR2 FQNNGV. The CDR3 DNA is TGTGCCAGCAGCCAGGGAGGGGGGCGTGGCACCGGGGAGCTGTTTTTT. Translation: CASSQGGGRGTGELFF.

The V call is TRBV29-1, the J call TRBJ1-2; possibly TRBD1 for D (6 bases). CDR1 is SQVTM, CDR2 ANQGSEA, per germline. With 3 bases removed from V and 4 bases from J, the gap between germline ends came to 12 bases. The CDR3 spans 13 residues. The CDR3 nucleotides read TGCAGCGTTGATCTTGGGGGGGCCTATGGCTACACCTTC. Its protein is CSVDLGGAYGYTF.

The chain is built from TRBV9 and TRBJ2-5; D might be TRBD2 (6 bases). Between the trimmed V and J ends, which lost 0 bases and 2 bases, there was a span of 20 bases. The CDR3 consists of 18 residues. Germline CDR1 SGDLS, CDR2 YYNGEE. The CDR3, as DNA: TGTGCCAGCAGCGTAGCCGGGGGAACCTTGGGGGTACAAGAGACCCAGTACTTC. Translated, it gives CASSVAGGTLGVQETQYF.

About this clone: A read error may produce the germline difference seen at one junction end. This chain connects TRBV7-9 to TRBJ1-1; 8 nucleotides agree with TRBD1. The CDR3 totals 15 residues. Per germline, CDR1 SEHNR and CDR2 FQNEAQ (reference sequence). CDR3 nucleotide sequence: TGTTCCAGCAGCCGACAGGGGACCCTGAACACTGAAGCTTTCTTT. This codes for CSSSRQGTLNTEAFF. The whole variable domain, filled in from reference TRBV7-9 and TRBJ1-1, reads DTGVSQNPRHKITKRGQNVTFRCDPISEHNRLYWYRQTLGQGPEFLTYFQNEAQLEKSRLLSDRFSAERPKGSFSTLEIQRTEQGDSAMYLCSSSRQGTLNTEAFFGQGTRLTVV.